This entry features one T cell receptor beta chain sequence. Germline CDR1 reads LGHDT; CDR2 reads YNNKEL (reference sequence). Trimming stripped 3 bases from V and 6 bases from J, with 6 bases between. This CDR3 spans 13 amino acids. Sequenced by immunoSEQ multiplex PCR; TCRdb stores in-frame clones only, minus some. Among about 25,000 clones listed, 70% to 90% were seen once. The data belong to a study of blood T cell repertoires in COVID-19. For the study at large: Sites across the United States, Italy and Spain contributed samples from acute and convalescent COVID-19.

This chain uses TRBV3-1 (or the pseudogene TRBV3-2) with TRBJ1-6; D unresolved. The TCR originated in a man between 65 and 79 years old with active COVID-19. Sequencing was done on a sample of peripheral blood. The CDR3 spells CASSQGSNSPLHF. The CDR3 DNA reads TGTGCCAGCAGCCAGGGGAGTAATTCACCCCTCCACTTT.